The source of this TCR beta chain is a study of blood T cell repertoires in COVID-19. Looking at the study overall: COVID-19 samples collected from the United States, Italy and Spain covered acute and convalescent phases. In each case, the material was cDNA or gDNA derived from T cells, B-cell-depleted T cells, or PBMCs.

Authors' processing steps: How many nucleated cells were present was estimated from reference gene primer amplification. Data came from immunoSEQ multiplex PCR; TCRdb stores just in-frame clones and leaves some out. V, J and clone size are taken as reported in that table, and D and trimming were inferred from the DNA itself. The table shows about 130,000 clones, with 87% occurring only once. The CDR3 is 13 amino acids. V was clipped by 4 bases and J by 11 bases; unmatched bases: 8. The germline gives CDR1 SEHNR, CDR2 FQNEAQ (reference sequence). The sample comprised peripheral blood. The V call is TRBV7-9, the J call TRBJ1-2; 9 bases map to TRBD1. The clonotype was recovered from a man aged 50-60 years with active COVID-19. The CDR3, as DNA: TGTGCCAGCAGCTCCGTCGGGACAGGGAGATACACCTTC. Amino acids: CASSSVGTGRYTF.